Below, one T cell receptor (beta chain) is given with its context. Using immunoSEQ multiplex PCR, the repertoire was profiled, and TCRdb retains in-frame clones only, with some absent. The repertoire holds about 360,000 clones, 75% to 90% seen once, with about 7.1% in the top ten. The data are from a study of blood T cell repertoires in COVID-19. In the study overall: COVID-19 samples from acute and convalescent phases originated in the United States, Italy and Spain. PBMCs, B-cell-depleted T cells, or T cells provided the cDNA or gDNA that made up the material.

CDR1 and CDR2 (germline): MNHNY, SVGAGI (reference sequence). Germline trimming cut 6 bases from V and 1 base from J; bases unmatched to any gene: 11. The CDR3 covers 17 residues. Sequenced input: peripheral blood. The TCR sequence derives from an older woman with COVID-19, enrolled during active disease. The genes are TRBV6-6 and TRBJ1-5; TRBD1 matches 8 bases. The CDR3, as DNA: TGTGCCAGCAGCCGAGCCGGGACAGGTTACAGCAATCAGCCCCAGCATTTT. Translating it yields CASSRAGTGYSNQPQHF.